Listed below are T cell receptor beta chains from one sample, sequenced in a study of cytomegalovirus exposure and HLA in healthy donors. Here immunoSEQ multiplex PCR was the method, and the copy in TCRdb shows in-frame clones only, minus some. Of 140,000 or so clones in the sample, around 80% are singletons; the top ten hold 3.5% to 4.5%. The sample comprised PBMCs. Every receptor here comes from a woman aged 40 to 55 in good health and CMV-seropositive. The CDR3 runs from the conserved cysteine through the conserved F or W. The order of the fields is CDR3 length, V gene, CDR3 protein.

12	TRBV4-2	CASGQGTGEQFF
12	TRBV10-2	CASRRDTGELFF
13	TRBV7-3	CASSPLDYNEQFF
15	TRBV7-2	CASSLSGTGGVGYTF
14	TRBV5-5	CASSLGQGVDEQFF
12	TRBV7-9	CSSSLEAGGQFF
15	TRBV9	CASSARTSALGEQYF
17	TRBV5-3	CARSSGTASSYNSPLHF
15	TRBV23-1	CASKDRGQFGNTIYF
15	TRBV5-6	CASLSLVQWSEKLFF
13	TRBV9	CASSVDLFDTQYF
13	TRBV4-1	CASSQDRVETQYF
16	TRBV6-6	CASSYSKRVGTDTQYF
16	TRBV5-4	CASSQLAGGSYNEQFF
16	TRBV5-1	CASSLRDSLSGNTIYF
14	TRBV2	CASSSGTGNSPLHF
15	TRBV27	CASSFYLGSSYEQYF
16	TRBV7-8	CASSRAGGHQSNEQYF
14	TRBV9	CASSVGQGRTEAFF
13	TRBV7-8	CASSEPSGSEQFF
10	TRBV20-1	CSASIYGYTF
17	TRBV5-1	CASSLEPGLRSSYEQYF